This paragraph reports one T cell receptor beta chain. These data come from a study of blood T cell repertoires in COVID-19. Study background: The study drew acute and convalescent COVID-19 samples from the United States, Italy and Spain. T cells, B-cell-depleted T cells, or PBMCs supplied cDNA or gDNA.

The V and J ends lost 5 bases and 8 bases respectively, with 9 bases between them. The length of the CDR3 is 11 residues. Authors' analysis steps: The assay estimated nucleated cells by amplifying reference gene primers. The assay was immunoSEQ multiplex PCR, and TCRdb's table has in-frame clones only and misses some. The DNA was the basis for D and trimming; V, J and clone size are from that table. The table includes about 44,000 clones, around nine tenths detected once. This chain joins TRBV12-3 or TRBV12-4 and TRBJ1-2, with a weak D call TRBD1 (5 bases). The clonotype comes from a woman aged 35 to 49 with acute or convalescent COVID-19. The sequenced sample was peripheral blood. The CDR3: CASSPGQGYTF. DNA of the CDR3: TGTGCCAGCAGTCCAGGACAAGGCTACACCTTC.